A single sample is the source of the 9 T cell receptor beta chains below, sequenced in a study of T-cell reconstitution after alpha-beta-depleted transplantation in children. Library preparation (for TCRbeta) was performed with unique molecular identifiers. Each CDR3 protein is one row after TCRdb ran MiXCR on the PCR reads. The sample has approximately 350,000 distinct CDR3 sequences; roughly 16% are singletons. Sequencing used PBMCs, mostly from graft donor cells, obtained 360 days after TCRalphabeta/CD19-depleted stem cell transplant. The receptors derive from a male patient aged 2-10 years who had a stem cell transplant for acute lymphoblastic leukemia, so the T cells may come from the graft donor.

This clonotype was counted between two and nine times. The J gene is TRBJ2-3, the V gene TRBV4-2; 8 nucleotides agree with TRBD2. The CDR3 consists of 16 residues. Germline V gene sequence: CDR1 LGHNA, CDR2 YNFKEQ. Unmatched junction bases numbered 8, after V lost 4 bases and J lost 2 bases. CDR3 in DNA: TGTGCCAGCAGCCCCGAAGCGGGAGCTACCACAGATACGCAGTATTTT. Encoded protein: CASSPEAGATTDTQYF.

The V gene is TRBV15, the J gene TRBJ1-2; tentatively, D is TRBD1 (5 bases). CDR3 length: 12 amino acids. CDR1 LNHNV and CDR2 YYDKDF come from the germline V gene (reference sequence). V lost 3 bases, J lost 8 bases, and 10 bases lay in between. The CDR3 spells CATSRMEGGYTF. In DNA form, the CDR3 reads TGTGCCACCAGCAGGATGGAGGGGGGCTACACCTTC.

Ten or more counts support this clonotype. This rearrangement joins TRBV29-1 to TRBJ1-1; D not resolved. This CDR3 comprises 12 residues. V lost 6 bases to trimming and J lost 7 bases, with 15 bases between them. The germline CDR1 and CDR2 sequences are SQVTM and ANQGSEA. CDR3 in amino acids: CSVMLVGFEAFF. The CDR3 DNA is TGCAGCGTCATGCTGGTGGGCTTTGAAGCTTTCTTT.

V and J are TRBV11-1 and TRBJ2-2; weak D call: TRBD2 (6 bases). The CDR3 totals 15 residues. The germline gives CDR1 SGHAT, CDR2 FQDESV (reference sequence). V was shortened by 2 bases and J by 5 bases, with 12 bases between the two germline ends. The CDR3 DNA sequence: TGTGCCAGCAGCTTACCGGGACTGAAGACCGGGGAGCTGTTTTTT. Its translation: CASSLPGLKTGELFF.

This rearrangement joins TRBV28 to TRBJ1-1; 9 nucleotides agree with TRBD1. Trimming removed 8 bases from V and 1 base from J; junction bases left unmatched: 11. Per the germline V gene, CDR1 is MDHEN and CDR2 is SYDVKM. The length of the CDR3 is 16 residues. The CDR3 nucleotides read TGTGCCAGCGATGGATGGAGGGACAGGGAGAACACTGAAGCTTTCTTT. Protein product: CASDGWRDRENTEAFF.

The sample holds a few counts of this clonotype. The CDR3 DNA reads TGTGCCAGCAGTTCCAGGAGGGGGGGGGACTCCTCTCCCTACAATGAGCAGTTCTTC. Protein sequence: CASSSRRGGDSSPYNEQFF. The V and J genes are TRBV9 and TRBJ2-1, with a possible D match to TRBD2 (7 bases). The CDR3 runs 19 residues. Between the trimmed V and J ends, which lost 5 bases and 2 bases, there was a span of 26 bases. Germline V gives CDR1 SGDLS, CDR2 YYNGEE.

This clonotype was counted many times. CDR3 nucleotides: TGCGCCAGCAGCTTACTAGCGGGAGTCAATGAGCAGTTCTTC. Residues: CASSLLAGVNEQFF. The chain has TRBV5-1 and TRBJ2-1; TRBD2 aligns across 11 bases. The germline gives CDR1 SGHRS, CDR2 YFSETQ. The length of the CDR3 is 14 residues. Trimming cost V 2 bases and J 6 bases; bases outside gene matches: 1.

This clonotype showed up just a few times. The rearrangement links TRBV12-3 or TRBV12-4 to TRBJ2-3; no firm D call. V gave up 1 base and J gave up 0 bases, with 8 bases separating them. The length of the CDR3 is 15 residues. For the CDR3, the DNA is TGTGCCAGCAGTTTAGGAAGGATTAGCACAGATACGCAGTATTTT. It is translated as CASSLGRISTDTQYF.

This clonotype was observed at least ten times. The rearrangement uses TRBV6-5 and TRBJ2-1, with TRBD1 matching over 7 bases. Germline CDR1 is MNHEY and CDR2 is SVGAGI. The J segment lost 4 bases and the V segment lost 4 bases, leaving 7 bases of the junction unmatched. CDR3 size: 15 residues. CDR3 bases: TGTGCCAGCAGTTCCCCCGGGACAGCTTACAATGAGCAGTTCTTC. Translation: CASSSPGTAYNEQFF.